This T cell receptor beta chain was profiled in a study of PD-1 blockade in classical Hodgkin lymphoma. Study-wide findings and caveats: A reduction in baseline TCR diversity was reportedly seen in newly diagnosed patients relative to healthy donors. CD4+ TCR diversity rose significantly by C4D1, and CD8+ TCR diversity did not.

Every patient was affected by relapse after autologous stem cell transplantation, while exposure to brentuximab vedotin was not uniform. In regard to this clone: The antigen is undetermined.

Data came from immunoSEQ multiplex PCR; TCRdb stores just in-frame clones and leaves some out. The data contain about 26,000 clones, approximately 67% of them singletons. The sequenced sample was peripheral blood mononuclear cells (PBMCs), obtained before the second cycle of nivolumab. This receptor was obtained from a human donor with classical Hodgkin lymphoma.

CDR3 DNA: TGTGCCAGCAGCGGAGGGGATGGAGACAGGATTTTTTTT. It specifies CASSGGDGDRIFF. J is TRBJ1-4 and V is TRBV5-6; D is perhaps TRBD1 (6 bases). V was shortened by 4 bases and J by 17 bases, with 21 bases between the two germline ends. The germline gives CDR1 SGHDT, CDR2 YYEEEE. The length of the CDR3 is 13 residues.